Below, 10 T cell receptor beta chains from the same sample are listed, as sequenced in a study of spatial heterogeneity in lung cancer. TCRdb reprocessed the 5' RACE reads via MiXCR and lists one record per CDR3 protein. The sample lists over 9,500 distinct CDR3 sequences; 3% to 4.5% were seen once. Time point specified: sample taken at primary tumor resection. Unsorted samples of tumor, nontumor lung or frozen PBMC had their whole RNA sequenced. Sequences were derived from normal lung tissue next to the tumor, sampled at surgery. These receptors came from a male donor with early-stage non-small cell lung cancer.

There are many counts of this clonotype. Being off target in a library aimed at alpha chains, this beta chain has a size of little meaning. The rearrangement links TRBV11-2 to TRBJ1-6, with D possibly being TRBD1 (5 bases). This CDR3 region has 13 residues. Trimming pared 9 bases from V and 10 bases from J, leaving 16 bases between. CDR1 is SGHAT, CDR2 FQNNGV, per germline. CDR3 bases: TGTGCCAGTACCATTAAGGGGTACTCACCCCTCCACTTT. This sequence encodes CASTIKGYSPLHF.

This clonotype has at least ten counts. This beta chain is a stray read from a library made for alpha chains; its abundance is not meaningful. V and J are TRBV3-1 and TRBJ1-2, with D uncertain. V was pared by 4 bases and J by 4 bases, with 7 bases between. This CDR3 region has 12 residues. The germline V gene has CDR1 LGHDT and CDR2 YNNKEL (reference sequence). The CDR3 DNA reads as TGTGCCAGCAGCCTCGACCCCTATGGCTACACCTTC. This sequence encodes CASSLDPYGYTF.

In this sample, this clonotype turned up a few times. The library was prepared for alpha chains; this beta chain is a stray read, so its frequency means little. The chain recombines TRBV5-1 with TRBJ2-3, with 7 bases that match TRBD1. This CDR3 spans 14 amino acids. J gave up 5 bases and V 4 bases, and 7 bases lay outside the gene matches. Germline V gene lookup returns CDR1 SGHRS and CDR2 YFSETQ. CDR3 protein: CASSGTGVVDTQYF. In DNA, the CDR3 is TGCGCCAGCAGCGGTACAGGGGTAGTAGATACGCAGTATTTT.

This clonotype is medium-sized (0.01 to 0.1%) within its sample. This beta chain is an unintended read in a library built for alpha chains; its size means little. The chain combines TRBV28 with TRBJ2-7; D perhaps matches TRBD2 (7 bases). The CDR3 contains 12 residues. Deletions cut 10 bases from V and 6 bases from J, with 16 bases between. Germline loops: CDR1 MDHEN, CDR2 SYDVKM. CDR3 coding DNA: TGTGCCACCTCATTAGGGGGGGTCGAGCAGTACTTC. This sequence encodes CATSLGGVEQYF.

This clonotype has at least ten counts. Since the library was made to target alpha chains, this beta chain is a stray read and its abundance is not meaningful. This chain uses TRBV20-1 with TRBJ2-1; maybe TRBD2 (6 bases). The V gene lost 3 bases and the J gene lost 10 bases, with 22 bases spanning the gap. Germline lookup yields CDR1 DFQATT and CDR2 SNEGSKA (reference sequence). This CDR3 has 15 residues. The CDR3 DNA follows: TGCAGTGCTAGTATGGACTATTCAATGAGCCGGGAGCAGTTCTTC. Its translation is CSASMDYSMSREQFF.

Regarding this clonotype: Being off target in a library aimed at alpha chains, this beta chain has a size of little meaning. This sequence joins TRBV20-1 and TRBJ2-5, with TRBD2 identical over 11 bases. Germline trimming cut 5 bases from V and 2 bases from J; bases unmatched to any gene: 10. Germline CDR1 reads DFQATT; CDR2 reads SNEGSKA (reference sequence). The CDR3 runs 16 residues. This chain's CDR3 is CSAGGSSGGSQETQYF. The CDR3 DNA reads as TGCAGTGCTGGCGGGTCTAGCGGGGGGTCTCAAGAGACCCAGTACTTC.

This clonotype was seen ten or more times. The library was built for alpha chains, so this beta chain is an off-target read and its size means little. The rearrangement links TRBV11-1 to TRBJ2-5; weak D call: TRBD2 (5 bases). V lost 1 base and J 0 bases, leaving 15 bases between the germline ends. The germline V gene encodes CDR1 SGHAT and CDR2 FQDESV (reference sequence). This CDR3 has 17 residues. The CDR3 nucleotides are TGTGCCAGCAGCTTAGGGGGAGACGGAACTAACCAAGAGACCCAGTACTTC. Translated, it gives CASSLGGDGTNQETQYF.

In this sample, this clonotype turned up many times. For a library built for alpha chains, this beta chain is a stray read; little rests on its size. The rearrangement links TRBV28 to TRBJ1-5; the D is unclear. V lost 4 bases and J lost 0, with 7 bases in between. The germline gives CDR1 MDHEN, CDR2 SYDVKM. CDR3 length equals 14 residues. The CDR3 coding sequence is TGTGCCAGCAGTTCCGAAAATAGCAATCAGCCCCAGCATTTT. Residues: CASSSENSNQPQHF.

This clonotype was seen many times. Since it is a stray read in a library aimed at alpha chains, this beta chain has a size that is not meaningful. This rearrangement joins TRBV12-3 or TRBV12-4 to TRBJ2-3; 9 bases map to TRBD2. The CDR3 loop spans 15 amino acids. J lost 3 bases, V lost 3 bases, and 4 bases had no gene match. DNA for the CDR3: TGTGCCAGCAGTTTTGTCGCGGGGGGGACAGATACGCAGTATTTT. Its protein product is CASSFVAGGTDTQYF.

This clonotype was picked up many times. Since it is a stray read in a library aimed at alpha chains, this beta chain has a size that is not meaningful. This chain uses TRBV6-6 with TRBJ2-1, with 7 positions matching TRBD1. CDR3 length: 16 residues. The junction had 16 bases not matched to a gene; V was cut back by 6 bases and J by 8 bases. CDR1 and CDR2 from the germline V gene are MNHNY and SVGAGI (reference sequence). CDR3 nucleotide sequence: TGTGCCAGCAGCGGACGGCGGACAGGTTTCTCCGATGAGCAGTTCTTC. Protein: CASSGRRTGFSDEQFF.